This T cell receptor (beta chain) was found in a study of OX40 agonist ivuxolimab in advanced cancers. Turning to the study itself: Clinicians treated patients with ivuxolimab, an agonistic anti-OX40 (CD134) antibody. Ivuxolimab doses were 0.01, 0.1, 0.3, 1.5, 3 or 10 mg/kg every 2 weeks. Cohort: around 83% men, mean age about 60, aged about 20 to 79. Study outcomes and limitations: Also present in some nonresponders was a low level of normalized T-cell clonal expansion.

Clones were sequenced by immunoSEQ multiplex PCR, and TCRdb holds only the in-frame ones, with some missing. This repertoire shows under 85,000 clones, about 93% found once; its top ten account for around 6%. Comment on this clone: What it recognizes is unknown.

Sequencing was performed on CD4+ or CD8+ T cells sorted from blood, taken in a trial of the OX40 agonist ivuxolimab. The TCR sequence derives from an adult with an advanced solid tumor such as melanoma, head and neck, liver or kidney cancer.

The CDR3 is CASSSSGDSLPPPYF. CDR3 DNA sequence: TGCGCCAGCAGCTCCAGCGGGGACTCTCTTCCCCCCCCGTACTTC. The rearrangement links TRBV5-1 to TRBJ2-5; TRBD2 matches 7 bases. The CDR3 runs 15 residues. Germline values: CDR1 SGHRS, CDR2 YFSETQ. Trimming at V came to 3 bases and at J to 13 bases, leaving 18 bases not matched to a gene. Full variable domain (missing parts from reference TRBV5-1 and TRBJ2-5): KAGVTQTPRYLIKTRGQQVTLSCSPISGHRSVSWYQQTPGQGLQFLFEYFSETQRNKGNFPGRFSGRQFSNSRSEMNVSTLELGDSALYLCASSSSGDSLPPPYFGPGTRLLVL.